Each of the 4 T cell receptor beta chains below was sequenced from the same sample in a study of shared clonotypes between healthy human individuals. This table comes from immunoSEQ multiplex PCR, and its TCRdb copy is limited to in-frame clones, with some not included. Altogether about 1.5 million clones are present, 98% being singletons, with the ten largest covering roughly 0.45%. Sequences were obtained from naive CD4+ T cells sorted from blood. Sample subset: CD45RA+ positively selected. The receptors stem from a man aged 25-45 years in good health.

This clone was seen a single time. The rearrangement joins TRBV6-6 to TRBJ2-1, with TRBD1 as a possible D gene (7 bases). Germline V gives CDR1 MNHNY, CDR2 SVGAGI (reference sequence). V was cut by 5 bases and J by 3 bases, with 14 bases left in between. CDR3 length equals 15 residues. The CDR3 loop reads CASSDQGGFYNEQFF. The CDR3 nucleotides are TGTGCCAGCAGTGATCAGGGGGGTTTCTACAATGAGCAGTTCTTC.

The V call is TRBV18, the J call TRBJ2-7, with D unclear. V lost 2 bases, J lost 2 bases, and 16 bases lay in between. CDR3 length: 16 residues. The germline V gene has CDR1 KGHSH and CDR2 LQKENI. CDR3 amino acids: CASSPKGRLKAYEQYF. The CDR3, as DNA: TGTGCCAGCTCACCAAAAGGACGGTTAAAAGCCTACGAGCAGTACTTC.

The V gene is TRBV5-5, the J gene TRBJ1-1; a possible D gene is TRBD1 (6 bases). The CDR3 has 14 amino acids. With 1 base removed from V and 0 bases from J, the gap between germline ends came to 7 bases. Germline CDR1 reads SGHKS; CDR2 reads YYEKEE (reference sequence). The CDR3 is CASSLYRVNTEAFF. Written as DNA, the CDR3 is TGTGCCAGCAGCTTGTACAGGGTGAACACTGAAGCTTTCTTT.

The chain couples TRBV9 to TRBJ2-1; no reliable D call. CDR1 is SGDLS, CDR2 YYNGEE, per germline. The V end lost 0 bases, the J end lost 10 bases, and 11 bases lay between the germline ends. There are 13 residues in the CDR3. The CDR3 region is CASSVGVLGEQFF. CDR3 sequence (DNA): TGTGCCAGCAGCGTAGGGGTATTGGGGGAGCAGTTCTTC.